Here is one TCR beta chain with its context. Its antigen is unidentified. The source of the sample is a study of cytomegalovirus exposure and HLA in healthy donors. Background on the study: A previous analysis identified 117 million unique TCR beta sequences derived from some 200 million T cells. As released early, the data held about 85 million unique TCRs from HLA-typed donors.

Germline V gene data show CDR1 as SGDLS and CDR2 as YYNGEE. V was trimmed by 0 bases and J by 2 bases, leaving 14 bases between them. This CDR3 contains 16 residues. Whole-study findings and limits: Researchers had no immune exposure information except CMV serostatus available. An analysis that came later showed most CMV-associated TCR beta chains appearing HLA-restricted.

Primers: 60 Vbeta forward and 13 Jbeta reverse. The data were produced by immunoSEQ multiplex PCR, yet TCRdb's version contains in-frame clones alone and is incomplete. In the table there are 120,000 to 150,000 clones, 60% to 85% of which are singletons. The material sequenced was PBMCs. This receptor was obtained from a male donor in good health and CMV-seronegative. V and J are TRBV9 and TRBJ1-1; tentative D call: TRBD1 (5 bases). The CDR3 is CASSVGGGGRNTEAFF. In DNA, the CDR3 is TGTGCCAGCAGCGTAGGGGGGGGAGGAAGAAACACTGAAGCTTTCTTT.